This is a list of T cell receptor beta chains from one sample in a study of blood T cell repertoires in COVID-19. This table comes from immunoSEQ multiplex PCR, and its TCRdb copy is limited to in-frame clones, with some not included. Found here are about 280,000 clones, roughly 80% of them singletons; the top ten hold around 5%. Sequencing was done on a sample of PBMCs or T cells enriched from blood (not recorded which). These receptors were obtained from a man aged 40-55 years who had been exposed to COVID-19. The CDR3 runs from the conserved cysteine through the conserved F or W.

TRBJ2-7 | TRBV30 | CAWTGSYEQYF
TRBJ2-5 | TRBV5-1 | CASSKNRGGSQETQYF
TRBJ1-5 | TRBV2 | CASRQGLPGYSNQPQHF
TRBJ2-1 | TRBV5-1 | CASSLAGPRGDEQFF
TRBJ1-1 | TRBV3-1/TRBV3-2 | CASSQMGGRSEAFF
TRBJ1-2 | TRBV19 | CASSKGREGGYTF
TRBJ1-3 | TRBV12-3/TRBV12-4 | CASERGAGNTIYF
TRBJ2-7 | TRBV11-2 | CASSLSSIASGRSYEQYF
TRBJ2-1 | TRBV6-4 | CASSVRGLAGGEQFF
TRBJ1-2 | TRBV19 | CASKGRGHGYTF
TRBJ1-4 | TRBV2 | CAGREGQVNEKLFF
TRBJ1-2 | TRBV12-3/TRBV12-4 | CASSLQENYGYTF
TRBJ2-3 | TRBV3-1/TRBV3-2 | CASSQALSGDTQYF
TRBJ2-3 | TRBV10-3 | CAISDTRQSTDTQYF
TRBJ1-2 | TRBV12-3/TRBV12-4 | CASSFWDSYGYTF
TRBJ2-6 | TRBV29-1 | CSVTGFSGANVLTF
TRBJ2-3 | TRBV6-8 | CASSNSGHTDTQYF
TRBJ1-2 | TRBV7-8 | CASSPDILTGKTNYGYTF
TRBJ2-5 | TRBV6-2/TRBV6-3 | CASSYSGSQRETQYF
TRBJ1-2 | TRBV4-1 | CASSRDREANYGYTF
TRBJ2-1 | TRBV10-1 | CASSVNPMGQGGEQFF
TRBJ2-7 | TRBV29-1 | CSIGGGPYEQYF
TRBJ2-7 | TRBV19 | CASSISGFLRFEQYF
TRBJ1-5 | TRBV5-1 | CASSLGGDSNQPQHF
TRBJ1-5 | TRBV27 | CASSLFQGSQPQHF
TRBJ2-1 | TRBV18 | CASSPNRGQKVGEQFF
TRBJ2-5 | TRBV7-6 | CASSLRGYETQYF
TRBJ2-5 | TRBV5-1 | CASSLVTGEAYQETQYF
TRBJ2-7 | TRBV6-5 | CASSYVKGGEQYF
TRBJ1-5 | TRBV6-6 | CASTATGDQPQHF
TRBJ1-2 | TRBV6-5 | CASRLQGVSYGYTF
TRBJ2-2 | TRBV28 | CASNGGTGRNTGELFF
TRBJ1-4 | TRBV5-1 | CASSSDSTNEKLFF
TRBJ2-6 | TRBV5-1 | CASRPSSGANVLTF
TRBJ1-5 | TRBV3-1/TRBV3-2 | CASSQGLPGDQHF
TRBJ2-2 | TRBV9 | CASSVAEAQTGELFF
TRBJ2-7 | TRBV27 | CASSLFTSGRRYEQYF
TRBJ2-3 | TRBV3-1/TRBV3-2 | CASSVGLAGYTQYF
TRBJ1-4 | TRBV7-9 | CASSSRNPTGPKLFF
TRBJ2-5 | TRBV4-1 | CASSQDEGRLQETQYF
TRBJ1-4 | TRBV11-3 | CASSLDPGMGRSSLNEKLFF
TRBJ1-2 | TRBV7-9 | CASSGRGGYGYTF
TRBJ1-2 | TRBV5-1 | CASREGQNYGYTF
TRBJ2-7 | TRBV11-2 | CASSLTQGAGYEQYF
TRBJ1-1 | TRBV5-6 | CASSLPFRGPEAFF
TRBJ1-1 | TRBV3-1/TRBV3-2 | CASSGLQDEAFF
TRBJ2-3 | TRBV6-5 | CASSYSAHTNTQYF
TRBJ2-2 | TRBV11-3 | CASSFSGSTGGELFF
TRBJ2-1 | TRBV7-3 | CASSMTSGSLYNEQFF
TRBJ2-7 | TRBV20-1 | CSANGGDEQYF
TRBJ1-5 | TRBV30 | CAWSVGTAANQPQHF
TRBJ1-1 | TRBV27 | CASSLGTRETEAFF
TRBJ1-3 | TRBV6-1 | CASSERTGSGNTIYF